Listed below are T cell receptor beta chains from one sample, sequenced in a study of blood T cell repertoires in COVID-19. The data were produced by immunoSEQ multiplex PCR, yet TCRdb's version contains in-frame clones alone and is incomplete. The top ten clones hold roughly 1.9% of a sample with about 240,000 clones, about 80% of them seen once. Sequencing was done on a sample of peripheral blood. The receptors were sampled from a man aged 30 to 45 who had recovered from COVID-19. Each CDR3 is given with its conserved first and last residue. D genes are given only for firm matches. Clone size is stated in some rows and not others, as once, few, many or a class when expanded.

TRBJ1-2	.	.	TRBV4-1	TGCGCCAGCAGCCAAGGGAGTGGATCTGGCTACACCTTC	CASSQGSGSGYTF
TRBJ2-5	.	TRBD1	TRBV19	TGTGCCAGTAGTATAAGACAGGGTCTGGGAGAGACCCAGTACTTC	CASSIRQGLGETQYF
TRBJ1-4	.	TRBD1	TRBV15	TGTGCCACCAGCCCGAACGGACAGGGAGAAAAACTGTTTTTT	CATSPNGQGEKLFF
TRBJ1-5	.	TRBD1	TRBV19	TGTGCCAGTAGTTCGCCGGACAGGGGGCTCAGTCAGCCCCAGCATTTT	CASSSPDRGLSQPQHF
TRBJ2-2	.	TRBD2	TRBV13	TGTGCCAGCAGCCTACGTGGACTTCTAGCGGGGGGTGACCGAACCGGGGAGCTGTTTTTT	CASSLRGLLAGGDRTGELFF
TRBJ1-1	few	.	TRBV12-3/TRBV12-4	TGTGCCAGCAAGCGGGGCTTGAACACTGAAGCTTTCTTT	CASKRGLNTEAFF
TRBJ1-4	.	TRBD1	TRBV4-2	TGTGCCAGCAGCCGATCGTTTGGACAGGTACTCACTAATGAAAAACTGTTTTTT	CASSRSFGQVLTNEKLFF
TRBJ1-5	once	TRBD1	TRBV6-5	TGTGCCACCGGGGGGACAGGGGACAGGCCCCAGCATTTT	CATGGTGDRPQHF
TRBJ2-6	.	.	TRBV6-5	TGTGCCAGCAGTCTCGGGAGCTCTGGGGCCAACGTCCTGACTTTC	CASSLGSSGANVLTF
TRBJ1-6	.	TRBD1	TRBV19	TGTGCCAGTAGTTTGGGGACAGGGTTTGCTTCACCCCTCCACTTT	CASSLGTGFASPLHF
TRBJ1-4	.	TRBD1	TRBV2	TGTGCCAGCAGGACAGGGGTCCTCGAAAAACTGTTTTTT	CASRTGVLEKLFF
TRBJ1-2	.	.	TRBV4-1	TGCGCCAGCAGCCAAGCCCCTGGGCGGGCTAACTATGGCTACACCTTC	CASSQAPGRANYGYTF
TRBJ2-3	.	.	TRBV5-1	TGCGCCAGCAGCTTGGCCAGCGTTGATACGCAGTATTTT	CASSLASVDTQYF
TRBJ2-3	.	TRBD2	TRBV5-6	TGTGCCAGCAGCTTGGAGACTAGCGGGGCCACGCAGTATTTT	CASSLETSGATQYF
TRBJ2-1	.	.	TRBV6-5	TGTGCCAGCAGTTCAACATACAATGAGCAGTTCTTC	CASSSTYNEQFF
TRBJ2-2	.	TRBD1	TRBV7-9	TGTGCCAGCCGGGACAGGGCTACCGGGGAGCTGTTTTTT	CASRDRATGELFF
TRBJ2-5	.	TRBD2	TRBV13	TGTGCCAGCAGCTTAAGGCCTAGCGGGACACAAGAGACCCAGTACTTC	CASSLRPSGTQETQYF
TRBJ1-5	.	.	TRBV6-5	TGTGCCAGCAGGGACGCAGGGTATGATCAGCCCCAGCATTTT	CASRDAGYDQPQHF
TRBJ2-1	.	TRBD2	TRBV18	TGTGCCAGCTCACCCCCACTCATAGCTACTAGCGGGAATGAGCAGTTCTTC	CASSPPLIATSGNEQFF
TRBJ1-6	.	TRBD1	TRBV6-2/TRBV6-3	TGTGCCAGCAGCTTACAGGGGGCGCTTAATTCACCCCTCCACTTT	CASSLQGALNSPLHF